This entry is about one T cell receptor beta chain. Sequencing used immunoSEQ multiplex PCR; TCRdb keeps in-frame clones, though not all of them. The sample lists about 480,000 clones; 88% were seen once. The data belong to a study of blood T cell repertoires in COVID-19. Study in general: Samples taken during acute and convalescent COVID-19 were collected in the United States, Italy and Spain.

Researchers sorted participants into cohorts using their self-reported clinical history. The source of this sequence is a woman between 40 and 50 years old who had recovered from COVID-19. The sample was PBMCs or T cells enriched from blood (not recorded which).

The CDR3 sequence: CASSQRFTGTTNNEQFF. CDR3 bases: TGCGCCAGCAGTCAACGTTTTACCGGGACTACCAACAATGAGCAGTTCTTC. J is TRBJ2-1 and V is TRBV10-1, with 7 bases identical to TRBD2. Looked up from germline, CDR1 is WNHNN and CDR2 is SYGVQD (reference sequence). Trimming took 5 bases from V and 5 from J; bases not matched to a gene: 15. The CDR3 has 17 residues.